The next 23 T cell receptor beta chains were all read from a single sample in a study of OX40 agonist ivuxolimab in advanced cancers. Profiled with immunoSEQ multiplex PCR; TCRdb holds only in-frame clones, not every one. This table has about 64,000 clones, more than 75% appearing once. Source: CD4+ or CD8+ T cells sorted from blood, taken in a trial of the OX40 agonist ivuxolimab. Receptors were obtained from an adult with an advanced solid tumor such as melanoma, head and neck, liver or kidney cancer.

This chain uses TRBV2 with TRBJ1-1, with D hard to call. Germline V lookup: CDR1 SNHLY, CDR2 FYNNEI. CDR3 size: 14 residues. V was trimmed by 2 bases and J by 4 bases, leaving 11 bases between them. CDR3 bases: TGTGCCAGCAGTGAAATCCCCCTCGGCACTGAAGCTTTCTTT. This sequence encodes CASSEIPLGTEAFF. Together with reference TRBV2 and TRBJ1-1, the CDR3 gives the full variable domain: EPEVTQTPSHQVTQMGQEVILRCVPISNHLYFYWYRQILGQKVEFLVSFYNNEISEKSEIFDDQFSVERPDGSNFTLKIRSTKLEDSAMYFCASSEIPLGTEAFFGQGTRLTVV.

This chain uses TRBV6-1 with TRBJ2-2, with TRBD2 matching 13 bases. Germline values: CDR1 MNHNS, CDR2 SASEGT. V gave up 10 bases and J gave up 7 bases; unmatched junction bases: 9. The CDR3 sequence is 15 residues long. Here the CDR3 reads CATRLAGGYLGELFF. The CDR3 DNA reads TGTGCCACCCGACTAGCGGGGGGCTATCTCGGGGAGCTGTTTTTT.

This chain connects TRBV7-3 to TRBJ2-1, with 11 positions matching TRBD2. CDR1 is SGHTA and CDR2 is FQGTGA in the germline V gene. The CDR3 consists of 17 residues. V lost 5 bases to trimming and J lost 2 bases; unmatched junction nucleotides: 8. CDR3 in DNA: TGTGCCAGCAGCGCCCGACTAGCGGGACCCCCCTACAATGAGCAGTTCTTC. Encoded protein: CASSARLAGPPYNEQFF. The variable domain in full, completed from reference TRBV7-3 and TRBJ2-1, reads GAGVSQTPSNKVTEKGKYVELRCDPISGHTALYWYRQSLGQGPEFLIYFQGTGAADDSGLPNDRFFAVRPEGSVSTLKIQRTERGDSAVYLCASSARLAGPPYNEQFFGPGTRLTVL.

The chain links TRBV7-3 to TRBJ2-7, with D possibly matching TRBD1 (6 bases). Germline V gene lookup returns CDR1 SGHTA and CDR2 FQGTGA. The CDR3 covers 13 residues. Trimming cost V 5 bases and J 3 bases, with 11 bases left between them. The CDR3 loop is CASSHGQNYEQYF. As DNA, the CDR3 is TGTGCCAGCAGCCACGGACAGAACTACGAGCAGTACTTC.

CDR3 in DNA: TGTGCCACCAGCAGAACATCCAGGACAGGGGCCTCCTACGAGCAGTACTTC. Its translation: CATSRTSRTGASYEQYF. The J gene is TRBJ2-7, the V gene TRBV15; TRBD1 matches 9 bases. Germline CDR1 is LNHNV and CDR2 is YYDKDF (reference sequence). Losses at the gene ends were 2 bases for V and 0 bases for J; bases not matched to a gene: 8. This CDR3 comprises 17 residues.

This chain connects TRBV5-4 to TRBJ2-1; 11 bases are a match to TRBD1. CDR3 length: 15 residues. CDR1 and CDR2 from the germline V gene are SGHNT and YYREEE (reference sequence). With 4 bases clipped from V and 4 bases from J, the junction kept 4 bases outside the gene matches. The CDR3 DNA follows: TGTGCCAGCAGCCCGGACAGGGGGCATTACAATGAGCAGTTCTTC. Translated, it gives CASSPDRGHYNEQFF. The complete variable domain, with remaining parts taken from reference TRBV5-4 and TRBJ2-1, reads ETGVTQSPTHLIKTRGQQVTLRCSSQSGHNTVSWYQQALGQGPQFIFQYYREEENGRGNFPPRFSGLQFPNYSSELNVNALELDDSALYLCASSPDRGHYNEQFFGPGTRLTVL.

This chain uses TRBV4-3 with TRBJ2-7; 8 positions agree with TRBD1. Germline V gene sequence: CDR1 LGHNA, CDR2 YSLEER. V trimming: 3 bases; J trimming: 0 bases; junction bases outside the gene matches: 4. The CDR3 runs 15 residues. The CDR3 coding sequence is TGCGCCAGCAGCCAGGAGGGACAGGACTCCTACGAGCAGTACTTC. This sequence encodes CASSQEGQDSYEQYF.

The J gene is TRBJ2-3, the V gene TRBV5-3; no clear D gene. TRBV5-3 is recorded as an ORF, its role being uncertain. Trimming took off 4 bases at V and 2 bases at J, with 14 bases between the two ends. CDR3 length equals 15 residues. This chain's CDR3 is CARSPSECVTDTQYF. DNA for the CDR3: TGTGCCAGAAGCCCGAGCGAGTGTGTCACAGATACGCAGTATTTT.

This chain connects TRBV29-1 to TRBJ2-3; TRBD1 matches at 7 bases. Germline V lookup: CDR1 SQVTM, CDR2 ANQGSEA. V shed 4 bases and J 2 bases; nucleotides not matched to a gene: 6. The CDR3 sequence is 14 residues long. CDR3 coding DNA: TGCAGCGTTGGACAGGGAAGTTCCACAGATACGCAGTATTTT. The encoded protein is CSVGQGSSTDTQYF.

The rearrangement joins TRBV9 to TRBJ2-1, with D maybe TRBD1 (5 bases). The CDR3 covers 13 residues. Trimming pared 2 bases from V and 14 bases from J, leaving 17 bases between. In germline, CDR1 is SGDLS, CDR2 YYNGEE. CDR3 region: CASSVREVERKFF. CDR3 nucleotide sequence: TGTGCCAGCAGCGTCAGGGAAGTGGAGCGAAAGTTCTTC.

The rearrangement uses TRBV30 and TRBJ2-5; D gene uncertain. The germline CDR1 and CDR2 sequences are GTSNPN and SVGIG (reference sequence). Trimming stripped 4 bases from V and 1 base from J, with 4 bases between. The CDR3 sequence is 11 residues long. DNA for the CDR3: TGTGCCTGGACCAGCCAAGAGACCCAGTACTTC. Protein sequence: CAWTSQETQYF.

The V gene is TRBV7-9, the J gene TRBJ2-4; D remains ambiguous. CDR1 is SEHNR, CDR2 FQNEAQ, per germline (reference sequence). This CDR3 contains 15 residues. V dropped 1 base and J dropped 0 bases, with 7 bases sitting between them. The CDR3 reads CASSLDGIAKNIQYF. CDR3 bases: TGTGCCAGCAGCTTAGACGGCATAGCCAAAAACATTCAGTACTTC.

The rearrangement uses TRBV1 and TRBJ2-2; the table gives TRBD1 as D, unverified against the DNA. TRBV1 is a documented pseudogene. The CDR3 has 16 residues. CDR3 protein: CTSPQSDRGRPGELFF. The DNA for the CDR3 is TGCACCAGCCCTCAATCCGACAGGGGGCGCCCCGGGGAGCTGTTTTTT.

The genes are TRBV7-9 and TRBJ1-1; 7 positions match TRBD1. J was trimmed by 0 bases and V by 0 bases; bases with no gene match: 7. The CDR3 spans 17 residues. From germline, CDR1 is SEHNR and CDR2 FQNEAQ (reference sequence). This CDR3 is CASSLARPDRLNTEAFF. DNA of the CDR3: TGTGCCAGCAGCTTAGCCCGCCCGGACAGGCTGAACACTGAAGCTTTCTTT.

The CDR3: CASSMFEGARTEAFF. The CDR3 DNA reads TGTGCCAGTAGTATGTTTGAGGGGGCAAGGACTGAAGCTTTCTTT. The gene calls are TRBV19 and TRBJ1-1; 7 bases are shared with TRBD1. The CDR3 is 15 amino acids. Germline values: CDR1 LNHDA, CDR2 SQIVND (reference sequence). V was pared by 3 bases and J by 5 bases, with 9 bases of the junction left unmatched.

The CDR3 loop is CAIRPGIATNEKLFF. CDR3 nucleotide sequence: TGTGCCATCCGCCCAGGGATCGCAACTAATGAAAAACTGTTTTTT. The rearrangement joins TRBV10-3 to TRBJ1-4, with D maybe TRBD1 (5 bases). Germline values: CDR1 ENHRY, CDR2 SYGVKD. V shed 8 bases and J shed 0 bases, with 13 bases lying between them. This CDR3 contains 15 residues.

The J gene is TRBJ1-5, the V gene TRBV7-8; 8 positions match TRBD1. Germline loops: CDR1 SGHVS, CDR2 FQNEAQ. CDR3 length: 16 amino acids. V lost 4 bases and J lost 1; bases outside the gene matches: 6. The CDR3 protein is CASSSRQGLSNQPQHF. The CDR3 coding sequence is TGTGCCAGCAGCTCTCGACAGGGGCTCAGCAATCAGCCCCAGCATTTT.

This clone has more than one count but fewer than ten. The rearrangement links TRBV19 to TRBJ2-7; 10 bases align to TRBD1. CDR1 and CDR2 from the germline V gene are LNHDA and SQIVND (reference sequence). The CDR3 has 14 amino acids. V shed 5 bases, J shed 7 bases, and the junction held 8 bases outside the gene matches. The CDR3: CASSDPGQGREQYF. The CDR3 DNA is TGTGCCAGTAGTGATCCGGGACAGGGGAGGGAGCAGTACTTC.

V usage is TRBV13 and J usage is TRBJ1-1; D gene ambiguous. Germline V gives CDR1 PRHDT, CDR2 FYEKMQ (reference sequence). Trimming pared 5 bases from V and 0 bases from J, leaving 7 bases between. The CDR3 totals 13 residues. CDR3 sequence reads: CASSPRVNTEAFF. CDR3 in DNA: TGTGCCAGCAGCCCGCGTGTGAACACTGAAGCTTTCTTT.

The gene calls are TRBV6-4 and TRBJ2-3, with D hard to call. The germline V and J ends were trimmed by 2 bases and 8 bases, with 11 bases remaining between them. The CDR3 contains 13 residues. Germline CDR1 reads MRHNA; CDR2 reads SNTAGT. The CDR3 reads CASSDPPDVTQYF. DNA of the CDR3: TGTGCCAGCAGTGACCCCCCTGACGTTACGCAGTATTTT.

The chain recombines TRBV11-3 with TRBJ2-1; 8 bases are a match to TRBD2. This CDR3 is 14 amino acids long. The V gene end was trimmed by 3 bases and the J gene end by 9 bases; junction bases not matched to a gene: 7. Germline assignment: CDR1 SGHNT and CDR2 YENEEA. CDR3 in DNA: TGTGCCAGCAGCTTCCTAAGCGGGAGCGTTGAGCAGTTCTTC. Translated: CASSFLSGSVEQFF.

The chain employs TRBV29-1 and TRBJ1-2; D perhaps matches TRBD1 (5 bases). The CDR3 loop spans 12 amino acids. Germline V gene lookup returns CDR1 SQVTM and CDR2 ANQGSEA. The V end was cut by 8 bases, the J end by 8 bases, with 18 bases between. The CDR3 is CSTRTGWGGYTF. CDR3 nucleotide sequence: TGCAGCACAAGGACCGGCTGGGGCGGCTACACCTTC.

The chain couples TRBV7-6 to TRBJ2-1, with D perhaps TRBD1 or TRBD2 (6 bases each). CDR3 length: 15 residues. Germline values: CDR1 SGHVS, CDR2 FNYEAQ. Trimming took off 2 bases at V and 4 bases at J, with 12 bases between the two ends. The CDR3 DNA reads as TGTGCCAGCAGCTTAACGGGGGCCTTTTACAATGAGCAGTTCTTC. This gives the protein CASSLTGAFYNEQFF.